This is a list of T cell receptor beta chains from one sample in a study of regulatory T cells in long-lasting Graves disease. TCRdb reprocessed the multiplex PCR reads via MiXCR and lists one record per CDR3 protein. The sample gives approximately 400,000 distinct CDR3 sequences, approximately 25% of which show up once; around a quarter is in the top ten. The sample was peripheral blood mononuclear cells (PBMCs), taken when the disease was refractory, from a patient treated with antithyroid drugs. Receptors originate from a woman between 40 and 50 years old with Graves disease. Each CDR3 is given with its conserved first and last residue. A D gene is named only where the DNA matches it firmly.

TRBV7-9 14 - CASTPPKDSYEQYF
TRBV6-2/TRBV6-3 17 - CASSYSSNVGIYETQYF
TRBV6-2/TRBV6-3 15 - CASALSDLSRNTIYF
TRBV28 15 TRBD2 CASSEPTSAQETQYF
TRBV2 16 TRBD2 CASSITSGMSQETQYF
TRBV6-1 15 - CASSEMLRGTGELFF
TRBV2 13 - CASKTGGNQPQHF
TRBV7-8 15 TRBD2 CATRGLAGNQETQYF
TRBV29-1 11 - CSAQGNTEAFF
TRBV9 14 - CASSTDTREEKLFF
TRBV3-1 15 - CASSQTGVTNEKLFF
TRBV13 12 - CASSQSQETQYF
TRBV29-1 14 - CSVSLSRDREDYTF
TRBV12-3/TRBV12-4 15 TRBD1 CASSAQGAGFTEAFF
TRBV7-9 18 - CASSFVWPKKPNTGELFF
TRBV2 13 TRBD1 CASRPEGTGSYTF
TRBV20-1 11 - CSARLYYEQYF
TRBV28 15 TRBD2 CASSLLAGGGDTQYF
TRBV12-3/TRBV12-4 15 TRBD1 CASSKKGASRETQYF
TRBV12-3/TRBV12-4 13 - CASSLQNTGELFF
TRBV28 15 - CASSFLGGGYNEQFF
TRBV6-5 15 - CASSYDRTMNTEAFF
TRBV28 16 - CARSILGAPMNTEAFF
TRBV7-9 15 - CASSLAVSGWETQYF
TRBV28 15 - CASSNSLDGSYEQYF
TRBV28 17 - CASSLLKLSWMNTEAFF
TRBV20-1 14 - CSARDPAGVAIQYF
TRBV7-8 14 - CASSFLRVQTEAFF
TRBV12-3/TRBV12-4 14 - CASSFHSGANVLTF
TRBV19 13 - CASSTTGIFEQYF
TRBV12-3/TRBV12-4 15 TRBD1 CASSWDRWNTGELFF
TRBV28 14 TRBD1 CASSSQGTGGGYTF
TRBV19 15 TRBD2 CASSKWESSGYEQYF
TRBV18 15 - CASSKQQGFKETQYF
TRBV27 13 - CASSFHGGYEQYF
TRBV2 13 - CVSRRGGGETQYF
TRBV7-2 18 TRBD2 CASSLGDLAGGRTDTQYF
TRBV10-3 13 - CAISEGLAGEQFF
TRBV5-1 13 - CASSSALGGGYTF
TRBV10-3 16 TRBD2 CAISSLAGVVTGELFF
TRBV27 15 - CASSLSVTWRSPLHF
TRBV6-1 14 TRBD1 CASRDRGWGNTIYF